This note documents a single T cell receptor (beta chain) sequence. Assay: immunoSEQ multiplex PCR; the TCRdb copy retains only in-frame clones and omits some. The table has a few hundred thousand clones, around 83% seen once. The data are from a study of blood T cell repertoires in COVID-19. V lost 4 bases and J lost 5; bases outside the gene matches: 8. The germline gives CDR1 ENHRY, CDR2 SYGVKD. The CDR3 length is 14 residues. The clonotype originates from a woman between 50 and 59 years old who had recovered from COVID-19. The source material was PBMCs or T cells enriched from blood (not recorded which). V gene TRBV10-3 combines with J gene TRBJ2-7; 7 bases map to TRBD1. The CDR3 sequence: CAISAQGSADEQYF. CDR3 DNA: TGTGCCATCAGTGCACAGGGGTCCGCTGACGAGCAGTACTTC.